Listed here are 26 T cell receptor beta chains from one sample, sequenced in a study of blood T cell repertoires in COVID-19. Clones were read by immunoSEQ multiplex PCR, and TCRdb kept only the in-frame ones, dropping some. The sample consists of hundreds of thousands of clones, around 89% of them appearing once. The material sequenced was peripheral blood. These receptors originate from a young woman with acute or convalescent COVID-19.

The V gene is TRBV6-5, the J gene TRBJ1-2; TRBD1 agrees at 8 bases. Germline CDR1 MNHEY, CDR2 SVGAGI. The V segment lost 2 bases and the J segment 7 bases; nucleotides outside the gene matches: 6. The CDR3 is 14 amino acids. CDR3 coding DNA: TGTGCCAGCAGTTACGTTCAGGGGGCTTCTGGCTACACCTTC. Protein: CASSYVQGASGYTF.

The V and J genes are TRBV7-9 and TRBJ1-4, with D perhaps TRBD1 (6 bases). The CDR3 covers 16 residues. CDR1 is SEHNR and CDR2 is FQNEAQ in the germline V gene (reference sequence). The V and J ends lost 5 bases and 0 bases respectively, with 13 bases between them. The CDR3 DNA reads TGTGCCAGCAGCGTCCGGACAGTTGCAACTAATGAAAAACTGTTTTTT. Its translation is CASSVRTVATNEKLFF. Together with reference TRBV7-9 and TRBJ1-4, the CDR3 gives the full variable domain: DTGVSQNPRHKITKRGQNVTFRCDPISEHNRLYWYRQTLGQGPEFLTYFQNEAQLEKSRLLSDRFSAERPKGSFSTLEIQRTEQGDSAMYLCASSVRTVATNEKLFFGSGTQLSVL.

The chain has TRBV27 and TRBJ1-2; D ambiguous. The V gene's germline CDR1 is MNHEY and CDR2 SMNVEV (reference sequence). Between the trimmed V and J ends, which lost 3 bases and 7 bases, there was a span of 15 bases. CDR3 length: 14 residues. CDR3 in amino acids: CASSFPAASRGYTF. In DNA, the CDR3 is TGTGCCAGCAGTTTCCCCGCGGCTTCGCGTGGCTACACCTTC.

The chain links TRBV6-1 to TRBJ1-2; 8 nucleotides match TRBD1. The CDR3 covers 15 residues. The germline V gene encodes CDR1 MNHNS and CDR2 SASEGT. The V gene end was trimmed by 1 base and the J gene end by 5 bases; junction bases not matched to a gene: 6. The CDR3 nucleotides are TGTGCCAGCAGTGAAGGCAGGACAGGGCTTTATGGCTACACCTTC. It encodes CASSEGRTGLYGYTF.

The chain links TRBV7-9 to TRBJ2-7; D perhaps matches TRBD2 (5 bases). The CDR3 length is 13 residues. CDR1 is SEHNR and CDR2 is FQNEAQ in the germline V gene (reference sequence). The V gene lost 2 bases and the J gene lost 4 bases, with 9 bases spanning the gap. The CDR3 nucleotides are TGTGCCAGCAGCTTATCCGGACTGTACGAGCAGTACTTC. This encodes CASSLSGLYEQYF. Filled out from reference TRBV7-9 and TRBJ2-7, the complete variable domain reads DTGVSQNPRHKITKRGQNVTFRCDPISEHNRLYWYRQTLGQGPEFLTYFQNEAQLEKSRLLSDRFSAERPKGSFSTLEIQRTEQGDSAMYLCASSLSGLYEQYFGPGTRLTVT.

V usage is TRBV5-8 and J usage is TRBJ1-5, with 7 bases identical to TRBD1. CDR1 is SGHTS and CDR2 is YDEGEE in the germline V gene. Losses at the gene ends were 2 bases for V and 3 bases for J; bases not matched to a gene: 8. This CDR3 comprises 16 residues. This chain's CDR3 is CASSFHRGLYNQPQHF. As DNA, the CDR3 is TGTGCCAGCAGCTTCCACAGGGGACTTTACAATCAGCCCCAGCATTTT.

The chain recombines TRBV3-1 (or the pseudogene TRBV3-2) with TRBJ2-7; D might be TRBD2 (6 bases). From germline, CDR1 is LGHDT and CDR2 YNNKEL (reference sequence). The V end lost 4 bases, the J end lost 2 bases, and 18 bases lay between the germline ends. The CDR3 spans 16 residues. CDR3 amino acids: CASSPQGGTRPYEQYF. CDR3 DNA: TGTGCCAGCAGCCCCCAAGGAGGGACCCGTCCCTACGAGCAGTACTTC.

As concerns this clone: Other DNA sequences within the sample encode an identical CDR3. The chain employs TRBV7-9 and TRBJ1-2; D remains unclear. The germline V gene encodes CDR1 SEHNR and CDR2 FQNEAQ (reference sequence). The CDR3 contains 14 residues. V lost 5 bases, J lost 2 bases, and 12 bases lay in between. In DNA form, the CDR3 reads TGTGCCAGCAGCCCCGTCGGAGGGAACTATGGCTACACCTTC. This translates into CASSPVGGNYGYTF.

This sequence joins TRBV5-1 and TRBJ1-1; TRBD1 aligns across 7 bases. The CDR3 is 14 residues long. Germline V gives CDR1 SGHRS, CDR2 YFSETQ. Trimming cost V 3 bases and J 8 bases; bases outside gene matches: 10. The CDR3 DNA follows: TGCGCCAGCAGCTCCCCAGGGGGACTCGGGGAAGCTTTCTTT. Translation gives CASSSPGGLGEAFF.

The V and J genes are TRBV11-2 and TRBJ2-6, with no clear D. Between the trimmed V and J ends, which lost 5 bases and 0 bases, there was a span of 8 bases. This CDR3 has 15 amino acids. Germline V gene lookup returns CDR1 SGHAT and CDR2 FQNNGV. The CDR3 is CASSVVRSGANVLTF. CDR3 DNA sequence: TGTGCCAGCAGCGTTGTCCGCTCTGGGGCCAACGTCCTGACTTTC.

The rearrangement joins TRBV5-1 to TRBJ2-7, with a weak D call TRBD2 (6 bases). With 7 bases removed from V and 5 bases from J, the gap between germline ends came to 25 bases. This CDR3 is 16 amino acids long. Germline loops: CDR1 SGHRS, CDR2 YFSETQ. The CDR3 loop is CASASGGPSVRNEQYF. The CDR3 bases are TGCGCCAGCGCCTCCGGAGGGCCCTCCGTGAGAAACGAGCAGTACTTC.

The chain carries TRBV2 and TRBJ1-4, with D perhaps TRBD1 (6 bases). Per germline, CDR1 SNHLY and CDR2 FYNNEI. The V gene lost 1 base and the J gene lost 6 bases, with 9 bases spanning the gap. This CDR3 is 14 amino acids long. CDR3 sequence: CASSEGYRDEKLFF. The DNA for the CDR3 is TGTGCCAGCAGTGAAGGGTACAGGGATGAAAAACTGTTTTTT.

The chain combines TRBV6-1 with TRBJ2-7; no clear D gene. This CDR3 region has 14 residues. The germline V and J ends were trimmed by 2 bases and 5 bases, with 13 bases remaining between them. Germline V gene lookup returns CDR1 MNHNS and CDR2 SASEGT. The CDR3 is CASSESSAADEQYF. CDR3 in DNA: TGTGCCAGCAGTGAATCTTCCGCTGCGGACGAGCAGTACTTC.

This clone was seen just once. This chain links TRBV19 with TRBJ1-1; weak D call: TRBD1 (6 bases). CDR3 length: 14 amino acids. Germline assignment: CDR1 LNHDA and CDR2 SQIVND (reference sequence). V was pared by 6 bases and J by 0 bases, with 11 bases between. The CDR3 nucleotides read TGTGCCAGTAGGTACAGGGCTCTGAACACTGAAGCTTTCTTT. Encoded protein: CASRYRALNTEAFF.

V usage is TRBV3-1 (or the pseudogene TRBV3-2) and J usage is TRBJ2-2; 9 positions agree with TRBD1. With V trimmed by 0 bases and J by 6 bases, 8 bases remained unmatched. CDR3 length: 17 residues. In germline, CDR1 is LGHDT, CDR2 YNNKEL (reference sequence). The CDR3 nucleotides read TGTGCCAGCAGCCAAGATTTCGAGGACAGGGGATCCGGGGAGCTGTTTTTT. This codes for CASSQDFEDRGSGELFF.

The chain combines TRBV5-5 with TRBJ2-3; TRBD2 aligns across 13 bases. The trim removed 4 bases at V and 0 bases at J, leaving 8 bases unmatched. The CDR3 length is 18 residues. The germline V gene has CDR1 SGHKS and CDR2 YYEKEE (reference sequence). The CDR3 spells CASSGPGLAGISTDTQYF. For the CDR3, the DNA is TGTGCCAGCAGCGGCCCGGGACTAGCGGGGATCAGCACAGATACGCAGTATTTT. Using reference TRBV5-5 and TRBJ2-3 for the parts outside the CDR3, the full variable domain is DAGVTQSPTHLIKTRGQQVTLRCSPISGHKSVSWYQQVLGQGPQFIFQYYEKEERGRGNFPDRFSARQFPNYSSELNVNALLLGDSALYLCASSGPGLAGISTDTQYFGPGTRLTVL.

This chain uses TRBV29-1 with TRBJ1-2; 7 bases match TRBD1. J was trimmed by 9 bases and V by 3 bases; bases with no gene match: 13. Germline CDR1 reads SQVTM; CDR2 reads ANQGSEA. The CDR3 has 14 amino acids. The CDR3 here is CSVDQGGRSQRYTF. CDR3 sequence (DNA): TGCAGCGTTGACCAGGGGGGACGGAGTCAGCGCTACACCTTC.

This chain joins TRBV19 and TRBJ1-6; 7 positions match TRBD1. J was trimmed by 7 bases and V by 4 bases; bases with no gene match: 7. CDR3 length equals 15 residues. Germline V gives CDR1 LNHDA, CDR2 SQIVND (reference sequence). The CDR3 DNA follows: TGTGCCAGTAGTAAATACGACAGGGTAAATTCACCCCTCCACTTT. Translating it yields CASSKYDRVNSPLHF.

This clone has more than one count but fewer than ten. This chain uses TRBV25-1 with TRBJ1-1, with TRBD1 identical over 7 bases. Germline trimming cut 6 bases from V and 0 bases from J; bases unmatched to any gene: 10. The CDR3 totals 16 residues. Germline V gene data show CDR1 as MGHDK and CDR2 as SYGVNS. The CDR3 is CASRPPTGLVNTEAFF. CDR3 in DNA: TGTGCCAGCAGACCCCCGACAGGGTTGGTGAACACTGAAGCTTTCTTT.

The chain uses TRBV5-4 and TRBJ1-4; 11 positions match TRBD1. V dropped 0 bases and J dropped 6; count of bases not matched to a gene: 4. The length of the CDR3 is 16 residues. Germline V lookup: CDR1 SGHNT, CDR2 YYREEE (reference sequence). In DNA form, the CDR3 reads TGTGCCAGCAGCTTGGGGACAGGGGGCAGCGATGAAAAACTGTTTTTT. Translating it yields CASSLGTGGSDEKLFF.

The rearrangement uses TRBV5-1 and TRBJ1-5; 10 nucleotides match TRBD1. This CDR3 region has 16 residues. The germline V gene has CDR1 SGHRS and CDR2 YFSETQ. V dropped 4 bases and J dropped 2; count of bases not matched to a gene: 6. As DNA, the CDR3 is TGCGCCAGCAGCCTCACCGGGACAGGGGGCAATCAGCCCCAGCATTTT. Translation: CASSLTGTGGNQPQHF.

This clone was detected only a few times. In the same sample, other DNA sequences code for this CDR3. This chain joins TRBV5-1 and TRBJ1-5, with no clear D. Germline values: CDR1 SGHRS, CDR2 YFSETQ. Between the trimmed V and J ends, which lost 0 bases and 4 bases, there was a span of 8 bases. The CDR3 runs to 14 residues. For the CDR3, the DNA is TGCGCCAGCAGCTTGGACAGCCCGAATCAGCCCCAGCATTTT. Protein sequence: CASSLDSPNQPQHF.

This clone was picked up one time. This chain connects TRBV25-1 to TRBJ1-1; D is unclear. From germline, CDR1 is MGHDK and CDR2 SYGVNS. The CDR3 loop spans 16 amino acids. V was shortened by 1 base and J by 1 base, with 13 bases between the two germline ends. For the CDR3, the DNA is TGTGCCAGCAGTGAATTTTTCACAGTAAAGAACACTGAAGCTTTCTTT. Amino acids: CASSEFFTVKNTEAFF.

The rearrangement uses TRBV18 and TRBJ2-1; the D gene is possibly TRBD1 (5 bases). Between the trimmed V and J ends, which lost 5 bases and 5 bases, there was a span of 10 bases. CDR1 and CDR2 (germline): KGHSH, LQKENI. CDR3 length: 13 residues. DNA of the CDR3: TGTGCCAGCTCATCGACAGCTAACAATGAGCAGTTCTTC. It specifies CASSSTANNEQFF. The full variable domain, with the rest looked up from reference TRBV18 and TRBJ2-1, is NAGVMQNPRHLVRRRGQEARLRCSPMKGHSHVYWYRQLPEEGLKFMVYLQKENIIDESGMPKERFSAEFPKEGPSILRIQQVVRGDSAAYFCASSSTANNEQFFGPGTRLTVL.

The V gene is TRBV9, the J gene TRBJ2-3, with unresolved D. The CDR3 has 13 amino acids. Trimming shortened V by 0 bases and J by 4 bases, and 6 bases separated the two germline ends. Looked up from germline, CDR1 is SGDLS and CDR2 is YYNGEE. The CDR3 sequence is CASSVVTADTQYF. CDR3 coding DNA: TGTGCCAGCAGCGTAGTGACTGCAGATACGCAGTATTTT.

V gene TRBV28 combines with J gene TRBJ2-2, with D unclear. CDR1 and CDR2 from the germline V gene are MDHEN and SYDVKM. V was pared by 6 bases and J by 6 bases, with 8 bases between. There are 12 residues in the CDR3. CDR3 DNA sequence: TGTGCCAGCAGACTCCAGGCCGGGGAGCTGTTTTTT. Translation: CASRLQAGELFF.